This T cell receptor beta chain emerged from a study of cytomegalovirus exposure and HLA in healthy donors. Study-wide background: It was reported in a later analysis that the roughly 120 validation repertoires used the same platform as the 500 to 700 first-cohort repertoires. General study findings and limits: Both high specificity and high sensitivity reportedly marked the classifier's diagnosis of cytomegalovirus status.

This table comes from immunoSEQ multiplex PCR, and its TCRdb copy is limited to in-frame clones, with some not included. The table shows roughly 180,000 clones, with approximately 89% occurring only once. To note about this clone: Its specificity is unknown.

This CDR3 has 15 residues. V lost 4 bases and J lost 2; bases outside the gene matches: 2. CDR1 is WSHSY, CDR2 SAAADI, per germline. The rearrangement joins TRBV10-2 to TRBJ2-5; 12 bases are a match to TRBD2. The sequenced sample was PBMCs. This clonotype was obtained from a young man in good health and CMV-seropositive. The CDR3 DNA sequence: TGCGCCAGCAGTGTGACTAGCGGGGGACAAGAGACCCAGTACTTC. Translation gives CASSVTSGGQETQYF.